The table lists the clone carrying this T cell receptor (beta chain) with a few counts. This specimen belongs to a study of patients and donors after allogeneic stem cell transplantation. Per the germline V gene, CDR1 is SQVTM and CDR2 is ANQGSEA. This CDR3 region has 14 residues. Trimming cost V 6 bases and J 2 bases; bases outside gene matches: 7. TCRdb fed the RT-PCR reads into MiXCR, producing one record per CDR3 protein. The table shows tens of thousands of distinct CDR3 sequences, with approximately 26% occurring only once. The receptor's source is a human donor who was either an allogeneic HSCT recipient or a stem cell or donor lymphocyte infusion donor (not recorded which). It is not recorded whose cells these are; they may come from a transplant donor. This chain links TRBV29-1 with TRBJ1-1; 9 bases agree with TRBD1. Source material: blood, either unsorted or a sorted T cell fraction (not recorded which). The CDR3 coding sequence is TGCAGCGTGCGAAAGGGACAGGGAAACACTGAAGCTTTCTTT. Encoded protein: CSVRKGQGNTEAFF. Full variable domain (remainder filled in from reference TRBV29-1 and TRBJ1-1): SAVISQKPSRDICQRGTSLTIQCQVDSQVTMMFWYRQQPGQSLTLIATANQGSEATYESGFVIDKFPISRPNLTFSTLTVSNMSPEDSSIYLCSVRKGQGNTEAFFGQGTRLTVV.